The clone carrying this TCR beta chain was seen a few times. Its antigen is unidentified. This specimen comes from a study of human T cells and chemical hapten exposure. Points from the study as a whole: Expanded TCRs clustered into significantly more large CDR3 similarity groups than controls, the analysis revealed.

Described time point: pre-sensitization, week 0. Sample treatment: therapeutic diphenylcyclopropenone sensitization with weekly scalp DPC. MiXCR, run by TCRdb on the RACE reads, gives a single entry per CDR3 protein. This sample has approximately 370,000 distinct CDR3 sequences, with approximately 5% found just once. The CDR3 loop spans 12 amino acids. V lost 5 bases and J lost 4, with 8 bases in between. Germline CDR1 reads MNHEY; CDR2 reads SVGEGT. The receptor was derived from a woman aged 18 to 35 with alopecia areata. Some clones in this sample may be carry-over from other donors' samples. The source material was whole blood, sampled in connection with sensitization to the hapten diphenylcyclopropenone (DPC). The genes are TRBV6-2 or TRBV6-3 and TRBJ1-1; D unclear. This chain's CDR3 is CASSERPTEAFF. CDR3 in DNA: TGTGCCAGCAGTGAGAGGCCCACTGAAGCTTTCTTT.